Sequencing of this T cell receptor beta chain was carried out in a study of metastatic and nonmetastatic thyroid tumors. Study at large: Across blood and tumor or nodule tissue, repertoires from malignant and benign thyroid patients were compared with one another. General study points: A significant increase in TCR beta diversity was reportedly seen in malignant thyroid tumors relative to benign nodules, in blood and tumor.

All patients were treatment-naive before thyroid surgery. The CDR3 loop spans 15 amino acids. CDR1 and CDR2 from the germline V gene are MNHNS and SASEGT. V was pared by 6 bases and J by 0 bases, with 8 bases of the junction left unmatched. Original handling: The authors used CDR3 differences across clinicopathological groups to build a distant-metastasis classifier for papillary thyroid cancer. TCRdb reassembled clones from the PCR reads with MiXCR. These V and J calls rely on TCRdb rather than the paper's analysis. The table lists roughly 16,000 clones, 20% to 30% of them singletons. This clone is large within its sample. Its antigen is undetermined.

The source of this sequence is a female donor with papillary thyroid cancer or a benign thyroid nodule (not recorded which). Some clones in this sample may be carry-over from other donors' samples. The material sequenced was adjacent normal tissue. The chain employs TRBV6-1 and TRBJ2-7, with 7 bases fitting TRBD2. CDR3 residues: CASSHTGGLSYEQYF. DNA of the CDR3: TGTGCCAGCAGCCACACGGGAGGCCTCTCCTACGAGCAGTACTTC.